Presented here are 27 T cell receptor beta chains from one specimen sequenced in a study of blood T cell repertoires in COVID-19. Clones were sequenced by immunoSEQ multiplex PCR, and TCRdb holds only the in-frame ones, with some missing. The sample has roughly 160,000 clones, just under 90% seen once. The specimen was peripheral blood. These receptors were taken from a woman in her seventies with COVID-19, enrolled during active disease.

This clone has just one count. The chain combines TRBV9 with TRBJ1-3; a possible D gene is TRBD1 (6 bases). CDR3 size: 17 residues. The germline V gene has CDR1 SGDLS and CDR2 YYNGEE. The ends were cut back, 0 bases at V and 0 bases at J, with 13 bases in the middle. DNA for the CDR3: TGTGCCAGCAGCGTAGCTCCCCAGGGGACCTCTGGAAACACCATATATTTT. Translation: CASSVAPQGTSGNTIYF. Full variable domain (remainder filled in from reference TRBV9 and TRBJ1-3): DSGVTQTPKHLITATGQRVTLRCSPRSGDLSVYWYQQSLDQGLQFLIQYYNGEERAKGNILERFSAQQFPDLHSELNLSSLELGDSALYFCASSVAPQGTSGNTIYFGEGSWLTVV.

The J gene is TRBJ2-2, the V gene TRBV6-5; D ambiguous. Germline V CDR1 and CDR2: MNHEY, SVGAGI. Trimming removed 6 bases at V and 5 bases at J, with 7 bases between. This CDR3 is 12 amino acids long. The CDR3 coding sequence is TGTGCCAGCAGGCTGACTACCGGGGAGCTGTTTTTT. It specifies CASRLTTGELFF.

This chain joins TRBV9 and TRBJ1-3, with a weak D call TRBD1 (6 bases). The V gene lost 7 bases and the J gene lost 2 bases, with 13 bases spanning the gap. The CDR3 loop spans 14 amino acids. Germline V gives CDR1 SGDLS, CDR2 YYNGEE. The CDR3 DNA reads TGTGCCAGCCTTCCGGGGGGCGCTGGAAACACCATATATTTT. Translated: CASLPGGAGNTIYF.

The CDR3 protein is CASSLGGRLASASTDTQYF. CDR3 DNA sequence: TGTGCCAGCAGCTTAGGCGGGCGACTGGCCTCGGCTAGCACAGATACGCAGTATTTT. The genes are TRBV11-2 and TRBJ2-3; tentative D call: TRBD2 (5 bases). The CDR3 has 19 amino acids. V was shortened by 1 base and J by 0 bases, with 20 bases between the two germline ends. Germline CDR1 reads SGHAT; CDR2 reads FQNNGV.

This sequence joins TRBV6-1 and TRBJ2-3, with 9 nucleotides matching TRBD2. The junction had 10 bases not matched to a gene; V was cut back by 4 bases and J by 2 bases. The CDR3 is 17 residues long. CDR1 is MNHNS and CDR2 is SASEGT in the germline V gene. The CDR3 is CASSGRGSGGYTDTQYF. Here the CDR3 DNA reads TGTGCCAGCAGTGGCCGAGGTAGCGGGGGTTACACAGATACGCAGTATTTT.

The V call is TRBV5-1, the J call TRBJ2-7, with D unclear. The germline gives CDR1 SGHRS, CDR2 YFSETQ. The V and J ends lost 5 bases and 5 bases respectively, with 17 bases between them. This CDR3 contains 14 residues. The CDR3 region is CASSPWPHGNEQYF. As DNA, the CDR3 is TGCGCCAGCAGTCCCTGGCCCCATGGTAACGAGCAGTACTTC.

The chain employs TRBV5-6 and TRBJ1-3, with D perhaps TRBD1 (6 bases). Germline CDR1 SGHDT, CDR2 YYEEEE. The CDR3 totals 13 residues. Trimming left V 4 bases short and J 4 bases short, with 9 bases between. Written as DNA, the CDR3 is TGTGCCAGCAGCACCGGACAGGGAAACACCATATATTTT. Encoded protein: CASSTGQGNTIYF.

Remarks on this clone: Other DNA variants within this sample encode the same CDR3. V usage is TRBV30 and J usage is TRBJ1-1; D not certain. The germline V gene has CDR1 GTSNPN and CDR2 SVGIG (reference sequence). The CDR3 has 12 residues. V was clipped by 2 bases and J by 0 bases, with 4 bases between them. The CDR3 spells CAWSRVNTEAFF. The CDR3 DNA sequence: TGTGCCTGGAGTAGAGTGAACACTGAAGCTTTCTTT. Drawing the rest from reference TRBV30 and TRBJ1-1, the complete variable domain is SQTIHQWPATLVQPVGSPLSLECTVEGTSNPNLYWYRQAAGRGLQLLFYSVGIGQISSEVPQNLSASRPQDRQFILSSKKLLLSDSGFYLCAWSRVNTEAFFGQGTRLTVV.

This chain connects TRBV11-2 to TRBJ1-2; D perhaps matches TRBD1 (5 bases). The ends were cut back, 5 bases at V and 7 bases at J, with 14 bases in the middle. The germline V gene has CDR1 SGHAT and CDR2 FQNNGV. CDR3 length equals 13 residues. The CDR3 sequence: CASSPAGGFGYTF. The DNA of the CDR3 is TGTGCCAGCAGCCCCGCGGGGGGATTTGGCTACACCTTC.

The rearrangement uses TRBV7-6 and TRBJ2-5; weak D call: TRBD1 (7 bases). Germline lookup yields CDR1 SGHVS and CDR2 FNYEAQ. The CDR3 has 16 amino acids. V lost 1 base and J lost 2, with 14 bases in between. DNA for the CDR3: TGTGCCAGCAGCTTAGTAGGGGGGACAGAACAAGAGACCCAGTACTTC. This sequence encodes CASSLVGGTEQETQYF.

The rearrangement joins TRBV30 to TRBJ1-2, with 7 bases fitting TRBD1. The CDR3 contains 13 residues. CDR1 and CDR2 from the germline V gene are GTSNPN and SVGIG (reference sequence). V gave up 7 bases and J gave up 2 bases; unmatched junction bases: 7. The CDR3 DNA is TGTGCCTCCGGGACAGATGGAAACTATGGCTACACCTTC. Protein sequence: CASGTDGNYGYTF. Full variable domain (remainder filled in from reference TRBV30 and TRBJ1-2): SQTIHQWPATLVQPVGSPLSLECTVEGTSNPNLYWYRQAAGRGLQLLFYSVGIGQISSEVPQNLSASRPQDRQFILSSKKLLLSDSGFYLCASGTDGNYGYTFGSGTRLTVV.

Points on this clone: A read error may produce the germline difference seen at one junction end. The chain is built from TRBV6-6 and TRBJ1-2; no clear D. This CDR3 is built from 16 residues. CDR1 and CDR2 from the germline V gene are MNHNY and SVGAGI (reference sequence). The CDR3 is CAGSYDHHSGFGGYTF. In DNA, the CDR3 is TGTGCCGGCAGTTACGATCACCACAGCGGATTTGGCGGCTACACCTTC.

This sequence joins TRBV12-5 and TRBJ2-7; D remains ambiguous. Trimming shortened V by 11 bases and J by 4 bases, and 15 bases separated the two germline ends. Germline CDR1 reads LGHNT; CDR2 reads FRNRAP. This CDR3 region has 12 residues. CDR3 residues: CAARPGRYEQYF. The DNA of the CDR3 is TGTGCTGCCCGGCCAGGCCGATACGAGCAGTACTTC.

As DNA, the CDR3 is TGTGCCAGCAGCGCGGAGGGGGGGAGCATCATGAACACTGAAGCTTTCTTT. Protein product: CASSAEGGSIMNTEAFF. The V call is TRBV9, the J call TRBJ1-1; weak D call: TRBD1 (6 bases). Germline V gene sequence: CDR1 SGDLS, CDR2 YYNGEE. There are 17 residues in the CDR3. V was trimmed by 3 bases and J by 0 bases, leaving 18 bases between them. The full variable domain, completed using reference TRBV9 and TRBJ1-1, is DSGVTQTPKHLITATGQRVTLRCSPRSGDLSVYWYQQSLDQGLQFLIQYYNGEERAKGNILERFSAQQFPDLHSELNLSSLELGDSALYFCASSAEGGSIMNTEAFFGQGTRLTVV.

The chain couples TRBV5-4 to TRBJ1-4, with TRBD1 as a possible D gene (6 bases). V was pared by 4 bases and J by 8 bases, with 12 bases between. The CDR3 covers 13 residues. CDR1 and CDR2 (germline): SGHNT, YYREEE (reference sequence). CDR3 sequence (DNA): TGTGCCAGCAGCATACCCGACAGGGAAAAACTGTTTTTT. Translation gives CASSIPDREKLFF.

V is TRBV25-1 and J is TRBJ1-1; D not certain. Germline CDR1 is MGHDK and CDR2 is SYGVNS. The CDR3 length is 10 residues. V shed 10 bases and J shed 4 bases, with 7 bases lying between them. The CDR3 reads CAIPGTEAFF. Here the CDR3 DNA reads TGTGCCATACCGGGCACTGAAGCTTTCTTT.

This rearrangement joins TRBV5-4 to TRBJ1-6; 12 bases are a match to TRBD1. CDR3 length: 17 amino acids. After removal of 3 bases from V and 10 bases from J, the junction contained 11 bases not matched to a gene. Germline values: CDR1 SGHNT, CDR2 YYREEE (reference sequence). The CDR3 bases are TGTGCCAGCAGCTCGACACCGGGACAGGGGGCTCACTCACCCCTCCACTTT. The encoded protein is CASSSTPGQGAHSPLHF. Combining the CDR3 with reference TRBV5-4 and TRBJ1-6 gives the whole variable domain ETGVTQSPTHLIKTRGQQVTLRCSSQSGHNTVSWYQQALGQGPQFIFQYYREEENGRGNFPPRFSGLQFPNYSSELNVNALELDDSALYLCASSSTPGQGAHSPLHFGNGTRLTVT.

This rearrangement joins TRBV11-2 to TRBJ2-3, with TRBD1 identical over 8 bases. This CDR3 is 15 amino acids long. The germline V gene encodes CDR1 SGHAT and CDR2 FQNNGV. With V trimmed by 1 base and J by 6 bases, 6 bases remained unmatched. For the CDR3, the DNA is TGTGCCAGCAGCTTAGGTGGACAGGGATTGGATACGCAGTATTTT. Translating gives CASSLGGQGLDTQYF.

CDR3 in amino acids: CASTGGGPHTEAFF. The CDR3 DNA sequence: TGTGCCAGCACCGGAGGAGGGCCCCACACTGAAGCTTTCTTT. This chain uses TRBV28 with TRBJ1-1; D is uncertain. The germline gives CDR1 MDHEN, CDR2 SYDVKM. This CDR3 is 14 amino acids long. The V and J ends lost 7 bases and 3 bases respectively, with 15 bases between them.

The chain combines TRBV5-1 with TRBJ2-4; 9 bases fit TRBD1. This CDR3 comprises 18 residues. In germline, CDR1 is SGHRS, CDR2 YFSETQ. J was trimmed by 3 bases and V by 4 bases; bases with no gene match: 14. The CDR3 spells CASSQNTGGASDKNIQYF. As DNA, the CDR3 is TGCGCCAGCAGCCAAAATACAGGGGGCGCTTCTGACAAAAACATTCAGTACTTC.

The V gene is TRBV6-5, the J gene TRBJ1-2; TRBD1 agrees at 7 bases. V lost 7 bases and J lost 2; bases outside the gene matches: 7. The CDR3 consists of 14 residues. The germline V gene has CDR1 MNHEY and CDR2 SVGAGI. In nucleotides, the CDR3 is TGTGCCAGCACCGCAGCAGGGGGGAACTATGGCTACACCTTC. Translating it yields CASTAAGGNYGYTF.

This clone was observed a single time. CDR3 amino acids: CSTSRGSYNEQFF. The DNA for the CDR3 is TGCAGCACGAGCAGGGGCTCCTACAATGAGCAGTTCTTC. The chain is built from TRBV29-1 and TRBJ2-1; the D gene is possibly TRBD1 (6 bases). Trimming took 8 bases from V and 0 from J, leaving 11 bases between them. This CDR3 region has 13 residues. Per germline, CDR1 SQVTM and CDR2 ANQGSEA.

This clone has just one count. V is TRBV7-3 and J is TRBJ2-5, with D maybe TRBD1 (6 bases). The germline gives CDR1 SGHTA, CDR2 FQGTGA. The CDR3 is 13 amino acids. Trimming removed 5 bases from V and 5 bases from J, with 12 bases in between. The CDR3, as DNA: TGTGCCAGCAGCCTACAGGGAGAGGAGACCCAGTACTTC. This gives the protein CASSLQGEETQYF.

The chain carries TRBV5-8 and TRBJ1-6, with 9 nucleotides matching TRBD1. V dropped 4 bases and J dropped 8; count of bases not matched to a gene: 7. This CDR3 has 15 residues. Germline assignment: CDR1 SGHTS and CDR2 YDEGEE. The DNA for the CDR3 is TGTGCCAGCAGCCGATGGGGACAGGGAGATTCACCCCTCCACTTT. Protein product: CASSRWGQGDSPLHF.

The V gene is TRBV3-1 (or the pseudogene TRBV3-2), the J gene TRBJ2-1; 9 bases map to TRBD2. The J segment lost 6 bases and the V segment lost 0 bases, leaving 9 bases of the junction unmatched. CDR3 length: 17 residues. Germline V lookup: CDR1 LGHDT, CDR2 YNNKEL (reference sequence). The CDR3 loop reads CASSQDGLAGTLNEQFF. Here the CDR3 DNA reads TGTGCCAGCAGCCAAGATGGGCTAGCGGGGACCCTCAATGAGCAGTTCTTC.

The chain is built from TRBV2 and TRBJ2-7; D call uncertain. This CDR3 has 12 residues. V lost 4 bases and J 3 bases, leaving 7 bases between the germline ends. CDR1 is SNHLY, CDR2 FYNNEI, per germline. The CDR3 protein is CASSVAGYEQYF. CDR3 in DNA: TGTGCCAGCAGTGTTGCCGGCTACGAGCAGTACTTC.

The J gene is TRBJ1-5, the V gene TRBV5-1, with 10 bases fitting TRBD1. The CDR3 has 15 amino acids. With 3 bases clipped from V and 4 bases from J, the junction kept 4 bases outside the gene matches. Germline CDR1 and CDR2: SGHRS and YFSETQ. The CDR3 protein is CASSWTGGSNQPQHF. CDR3 DNA: TGCGCCAGCAGCTGGACAGGGGGATCGAATCAGCCCCAGCATTTT.